This is a list of T cell receptor beta chains from one sample in a study of T cells after yellow fever vaccination. TCRdb called the 5' RACE reads again in MiXCR, with one record for every CDR3 protein. The sample yields about 58,000 distinct CDR3 sequences, 4.5% to 6% seen once. Sequencing used PBMCs, either bulk or a sorted T-cell subset (CD4+, CD8+, memory, or dextramer-sorted; not recorded which), obtained on the day of the yellow fever booster vaccination. All receptors derive from a man aged 18 to 35 who received the YFV17D yellow fever vaccine. Each CDR3 is given with its conserved first and last residue. Each record gives: J gene, clone size, D gene, V gene, CDR3 length, CDR3 DNA, CDR3 protein. The D gene is left open where the match is weak. Size is omitted from some rows. Given values are once, few, many or a class for expanded clones.

J: TRBJ2-1; size: many; D: .; V: TRBV6-5; length: 14; DNA: TGTGCCAGCGGCGGCAGCGGGCCATACAATGAGCAGTTCTTC; CDR3: CASGGSGPYNEQFF
J: TRBJ2-1; size: .; D: .; V: TRBV19; length: 16; DNA: TGTGCCAGTAGTATACGGGGGGCCAGGCCTTACAATGAGCAGTTCTTC; CDR3: CASSIRGARPYNEQFF
J: TRBJ2-1; size: few; D: .; V: TRBV7-9; length: 14; DNA: TGTGCCAGCAGCTTAGTGGGGGCCTACAATGAGCAGTTCTTC; CDR3: CASSLVGAYNEQFF
J: TRBJ2-3; size: many; D: TRBD1; V: TRBV10-3; length: 14; DNA: TGTGCCATCAGAAAGACAGGGGGCTTAGATACGCAGTATTTT; CDR3: CAIRKTGGLDTQYF
J: TRBJ1-2; size: .; D: TRBD1; V: TRBV19; length: 14; DNA: TGTGCCAGTAGACTCCGACAGGGATTTTATGGCTACACCTTC; CDR3: CASRLRQGFYGYTF
J: TRBJ1-2; size: many; D: .; V: TRBV4-1; length: 18; DNA: TGCGCCAGCAGCCAAAAGTATCCCCCACCGGGGGGGAACTATGGCTACACCTTC; CDR3: CASSQKYPPPGGNYGYTF
J: TRBJ2-4; size: .; D: TRBD2; V: TRBV7-8; length: 15; DNA: TGTGCCAGCAGCGTATCACGGGAGGTTAAAAACATTCAGTACTTC; CDR3: CASSVSREVKNIQYF
J: TRBJ2-5; size: many; D: .; V: TRBV20-1; length: 13; DNA: TGCAGTGCTCGCGACACCGTTTGGGAGACCCAGTACTTC; CDR3: CSARDTVWETQYF
J: TRBJ2-3; size: many; D: .; V: TRBV12-3/TRBV12-4; length: 14; DNA: TGTGCCAGCAGTTTTAACGATTACACAGATACGCAGTATTTT; CDR3: CASSFNDYTDTQYF
J: TRBJ1-1; size: .; D: TRBD1; V: TRBV19; length: 14; DNA: TGTGCCAGTAGTGGGACAGGGTTGAGGCCTGAAGCTTTCTTT; CDR3: CASSGTGLRPEAFF
J: TRBJ2-3; size: .; D: .; V: TRBV6-2/TRBV6-3; length: 12; DNA: TGTGCCAGCCTTGACCCTACGGCGACGCAGTATTTT; CDR3: CASLDPTATQYF
J: TRBJ1-1; size: .; D: TRBD1; V: TRBV20-1; length: 13; DNA: TGCAGTGCCGCAGGGGGAGGAAACACTGAAGCTTTCTTT; CDR3: CSAAGGGNTEAFF
J: TRBJ2-7; size: many; D: .; V: TRBV9; length: 15; DNA: TGTGCCAGCAGCTCCAGCTCGGGACTCTGGGGGGAGCAGTACTTC; CDR3: CASSSSSGLWGEQYF
J: TRBJ1-2; size: few; D: .; V: TRBV29-1; length: 15; DNA: TGCAGCGTTGAGGCGGTGCCAGGGTCCATAAATGGCTACACCTTC; CDR3: CSVEAVPGSINGYTF
J: TRBJ2-3; size: few; D: .; V: TRBV24-1; length: 12; DNA: TGTGCCACCAGTGTTAGGGCAGATACGCAGTATTTT; CDR3: CATSVRADTQYF
J: TRBJ1-6; size: .; D: .; V: TRBV7-3; length: 13; DNA: TGTGCCAGCAGCGAAACAGGGTTTTCACCCCTCCACTTT; CDR3: CASSETGFSPLHF
J: TRBJ1-5; size: many; D: TRBD1; V: TRBV28; length: 12; DNA: TGTGCCAGTACAGGGGGTTATCAGCCCCAGCATTTT; CDR3: CASTGGYQPQHF
J: TRBJ1-1; size: many; D: TRBD1; V: TRBV5-5; length: 14; DNA: TGTGCCAGCAGCCCGGACAGGGTGAACACTGAAGCTTTCTTT; CDR3: CASSPDRVNTEAFF
J: TRBJ2-7; size: .; D: TRBD1; V: TRBV7-9; length: 16; DNA: TGTGCCAGCAGCTTGGGACAGGGCCCTGGTCGGGACGAGCAGTACTTC; CDR3: CASSLGQGPGRDEQYF
J: TRBJ2-1; size: few; D: TRBD2; V: TRBV3-1; length: 17; DNA: TGTGCCAGCAGTCTCCCCGTTAGCGGGGGGGCTCGGAATGAGCAGTTCTTC; CDR3: CASSLPVSGGARNEQFF
J: TRBJ2-3; size: .; D: .; V: TRBV9; length: 14; DNA: TGTGCCAGCAGCGTAGCTAATGCGGTAGATACGCAGTATTTT; CDR3: CASSVANAVDTQYF
J: TRBJ2-1; size: .; D: TRBD2; V: TRBV9; length: 15; DNA: TGTGCCAGCAGCGGGACTAGCGGGCCCTTGCGTGAGCAGTTCTTC; CDR3: CASSGTSGPLREQFF
J: TRBJ2-2; size: .; D: TRBD2; V: TRBV7-9; length: 17; DNA: TGTGCCAGCAGCTTAGAGGCGCTAGCGGGGAACACCGGGGAGCTGTTTTTT; CDR3: CASSLEALAGNTGELFF
J: TRBJ1-2; size: many; D: .; V: TRBV12-3/TRBV12-4; length: 14; DNA: TGTGCCAGCAGTCCTCCAGGGGCGAACTATGGCTACACCTTC; CDR3: CASSPPGANYGYTF
J: TRBJ2-3; size: few; D: .; V: TRBV11-2; length: 15; DNA: TGTGCCAGCAGCACCCGGGCGGGGGCGACAGATACGCAGTATTTT; CDR3: CASSTRAGATDTQYF
J: TRBJ2-5; size: many; D: .; V: TRBV20-1; length: 11; DNA: TGCAGTGCGCGGCAGGGGGAGACCCAGTACTTC; CDR3: CSARQGETQYF
J: TRBJ1-2; size: few; D: .; V: TRBV4-1; length: 14; DNA: TGCGCCAGCAGCCAAGAACGGACTGCGTATGGCTACACCTTC; CDR3: CASSQERTAYGYTF
J: TRBJ2-3; size: few; D: TRBD1; V: TRBV9; length: 19; DNA: TGTGCCAGCAGCCCGCGCCAGTTGGGACAGGCTACTAGCACAGATACGCAGTATTTT; CDR3: CASSPRQLGQATSTDTQYF
J: TRBJ1-4; size: many; D: .; V: TRBV29-1; length: 12; DNA: TGCAGCGCGGAGGAGGCTAATGAAAAACTGTTTTTT; CDR3: CSAEEANEKLFF
J: TRBJ2-2; size: few; D: .; V: TRBV27; length: 15; DNA: TGTGCCAGCAGTTTCGGCAGGGAGGCGACCGGGGAGCTGTTTTTT; CDR3: CASSFGREATGELFF
J: TRBJ1-4; size: .; D: TRBD1; V: TRBV6-5; length: 14; DNA: TGTGCCAGCAGTCCTCAGGGGGCGGTTGAAAAACTGTTTTTT; CDR3: CASSPQGAVEKLFF
J: TRBJ2-2; size: many; D: TRBD2; V: TRBV7-3; length: 15; DNA: TGTGCCAGCAGCTTCCCTAGCGGGGGGCCCGGGGAGCTGTTTTTT; CDR3: CASSFPSGGPGELFF
J: TRBJ1-2; size: few; D: .; V: TRBV6-2/TRBV6-3; length: 15; DNA: TGTGCCAGCAGTTACTCAACAGGTTTTAACTATGGCTACACCTTC; CDR3: CASSYSTGFNYGYTF
J: TRBJ1-1; size: few; D: .; V: TRBV25-1; length: 12; DNA: TGTGCCAGCACCAATCTTGGGAAAGGAGCTTTCTTT; CDR3: CASTNLGKGAFF
J: TRBJ2-1; size: .; D: .; V: TRBV5-1; length: 15; DNA: TGCGCCAGCAGCTTGGTGAGTGATTTGTACAATGAGCAGTTCTTC; CDR3: CASSLVSDLYNEQFF
J: TRBJ2-7; size: many; D: TRBD1; V: TRBV9; length: 16; DNA: TGTGCCAGCAGCTTCGGAGGGGGGACAGGGGCCTACGAGCAGTACTTC; CDR3: CASSFGGGTGAYEQYF
J: TRBJ2-3; size: .; D: .; V: TRBV4-1; length: 15; DNA: TGCGCCAGCAGCTCACAGGGGAGGAGCACAGATACGCAGTATTTT; CDR3: CASSSQGRSTDTQYF
J: TRBJ2-6; size: .; D: TRBD1; V: TRBV6-6; length: 17; DNA: TGTGCCAGCAGTAAACCGGACAGGGACGCTGGGGCCAACGTCCTGACTTTC; CDR3: CASSKPDRDAGANVLTF
J: TRBJ1-5; size: few; D: .; V: TRBV24-1; length: 14; DNA: TGTGCCACCAGTAGCGGATCTAGCAATCAGCCCCAGCATTTT; CDR3: CATSSGSSNQPQHF